The 15 T cell receptor beta chains given below trace back to one sample, sequenced in a study of T cell responses to AZD1222 COVID-19 vaccine. Repertoires were generated with immunoSEQ multiplex PCR, while TCRdb's copy carries only in-frame clones and drops some. This repertoire shows about 79,000 clones, approximately 80% found once; its top ten account for around 20%. Specimen: peripheral blood, collected on day 0 of AZD1222 vaccination. The receptors here all came from an adult in good health.

The chain joins TRBV4-1 to TRBJ1-2; TRBD1 aligns across 9 bases. V shed 1 base and J 4 bases; nucleotides not matched to a gene: 13. This CDR3 region has 18 residues. Germline-derived CDR1 and CDR2 are MGHRA and YSYEKL. In DNA, the CDR3 is TGCGCCAGCAGCCAAGGGGGCTTCGGACAGGGGTCCCCCTATGGCTACACCTTC. This sequence encodes CASSQGGFGQGSPYGYTF.

This chain connects TRBV6-5 to TRBJ2-6; weak D call: TRBD2 (6 bases). CDR3 size: 15 residues. V was pared by 2 bases and J by 3 bases, with 8 bases between. Germline CDR1 reads MNHEY; CDR2 reads SVGAGI. The DNA for the CDR3 is TGTGCCAGCAGTTACGCGGGGAGTGGGGCCAACGTCCTGACTTTC. This gives the protein CASSYAGSGANVLTF.

This sequence joins TRBV3-1 (or the pseudogene TRBV3-2) and TRBJ2-7, with a tentative D call TRBD1 (6 bases). With 0 bases removed from V and 0 bases from J, the gap between germline ends came to 9 bases. The germline CDR1 and CDR2 sequences are LGHDT and YNNKEL (reference sequence). The CDR3 totals 15 residues. The CDR3 loop is CASSQDRGSSYEQYF. The CDR3 nucleotides read TGTGCCAGCAGCCAAGACAGGGGTTCCTCCTACGAGCAGTACTTC.

This clone has just one count. V gene TRBV3-1 (or the pseudogene TRBV3-2) combines with J gene TRBJ2-3; D gene ambiguous. The germline V gene encodes CDR1 LGHDT and CDR2 YNNKEL (reference sequence). The CDR3 loop spans 15 amino acids. Trimming took 1 base from V and 2 from J, leaving 10 bases between them. Here the CDR3 reads CASSQGRVVTDTQYF. CDR3 bases: TGTGCCAGCAGCCAAGGAAGGGTAGTCACAGATACGCAGTATTTT.

The chain combines TRBV5-5 with TRBJ1-5; D is perhaps TRBD1 (5 bases). Germline V lookup: CDR1 SGHKS, CDR2 YYEKEE (reference sequence). Trimming removed 2 bases at V and 4 bases at J, with 19 bases between. This CDR3 has 17 amino acids. The CDR3, as DNA: TGTGCCAGCAGCTTTGCCCTTACCGGGACCGGGAATCAGCCCCAGCATTTT. It specifies CASSFALTGTGNQPQHF.

This chain connects TRBV10-2 to TRBJ2-3; no reliable D call. V was shortened by 0 bases and J by 1 base, with 8 bases between the two germline ends. This CDR3 comprises 15 residues. Germline V lookup: CDR1 WSHSY, CDR2 SAAADI. The CDR3 is CASSESKPGTDTQYF. In DNA form, the CDR3 reads TGCGCCAGCAGTGAGTCGAAACCGGGCACAGATACGCAGTATTTT.

CDR3: CASSLGQGGVGTQYF. The CDR3 region has the DNA TGTGCCAGCAGTTTAGGACAGGGAGGGGTGGGTACGCAGTATTTT. The J gene is TRBJ2-3, the V gene TRBV6-5; D possibly corresponds to TRBD1 (8 bases). V was pared by 4 bases and J by 8 bases, with 19 bases between. This CDR3 has 15 residues. CDR1 MNHEY and CDR2 SVGAGI come from the germline V gene.

In this sample, this clone turned up once. This chain joins TRBV30 and TRBJ1-2; tentatively, D is TRBD1 (5 bases). The germline gives CDR1 GTSNPN, CDR2 SVGIG (reference sequence). Trimming stripped 2 bases from V and 8 bases from J, with 15 bases between. This CDR3 is 13 amino acids long. In nucleotides, the CDR3 is TGTGCCTGGAGTCAAGGGGAGGTAGGAGGCTACACCTTC. Translating gives CAWSQGEVGGYTF.

V and J are TRBV6-2 or TRBV6-3 and TRBJ1-2; D remains unclear. The CDR3 runs 16 residues. Looked up from germline, CDR1 is MNHEY and CDR2 is SVGEGT. V was pared by 0 bases and J by 0 bases, with 11 bases between. The CDR3 sequence is CASSYSIWRTNYGYTF. Written as DNA, the CDR3 is TGTGCCAGCAGTTACTCGATCTGGAGGACTAACTATGGCTACACCTTC.

In its sample, this clone was seen a few times. V usage is TRBV19 and J usage is TRBJ2-2, with TRBD2 identical over 7 bases. The CDR3 is 16 residues long. V dropped 3 bases and J dropped 3; count of bases not matched to a gene: 7. Germline V gene data show CDR1 as LNHDA and CDR2 as SQIVND (reference sequence). The CDR3 DNA follows: TGTGCCAGTAGTATCTCCACAGCGGGACACACCGGGGAGCTGTTTTTT. Protein sequence: CASSISTAGHTGELFF.

With regard to this clone: This same CDR3 is encoded by further DNA sequences in the sample. This chain links TRBV5-1 with TRBJ1-4; a weak D match, TRBD1 (6 bases). V was cut by 2 bases and J by 0 bases, with 11 bases left in between. Germline V lookup: CDR1 SGHRS, CDR2 YFSETQ. The CDR3 is 16 amino acids. CDR3 nucleotides: TGCGCCAGCAGCTTAGGACAGCCCGCAACTAATGAAAAACTGTTTTTT. Residues: CASSLGQPATNEKLFF.

The chain employs TRBV5-1 and TRBJ2-1; 7 bases agree with TRBD1. Unmatched junction bases numbered 6, after V lost 4 bases and J lost 8 bases. The CDR3 is 13 residues long. Per the germline V gene, CDR1 is SGHRS and CDR2 is YFSETQ. The CDR3 region has the DNA TGCGCCAGCAGCCCCGGGACAGCCGATGAGCAGTTCTTC. Its translation is CASSPGTADEQFF. Variable domain in full (rest from reference TRBV5-1 and TRBJ2-1): KAGVTQTPRYLIKTRGQQVTLSCSPISGHRSVSWYQQTPGQGLQFLFEYFSETQRNKGNFPGRFSGRQFSNSRSEMNVSTLELGDSALYLCASSPGTADEQFFGPGTRLTVL.

This chain links TRBV27 with TRBJ1-5; D remains unclear. Per the germline V gene, CDR1 is MNHEY and CDR2 is SMNVEV (reference sequence). The germline V and J ends were trimmed by 6 bases and 1 base, with 10 bases remaining between them. The CDR3 runs 14 residues. In nucleotides, the CDR3 is TGTGCCAGCAGGGTTTCGGAAAGCAATCAGCCCCAGCATTTT. This translates into CASRVSESNQPQHF.

This clone was observed a single time. J is TRBJ1-4 and V is TRBV21-1. TRBV21-1 is reported as a pseudogene. The CDR3 is 14 amino acids. The CDR3, as DNA: TGTGCCAGCAGCAAACCCGGGTTGGGAGAAAAACTGTTTTTT. Translating gives CASSKPGLGEKLFF.

The genes are TRBV15 and TRBJ2-3; 10 bases map to TRBD2. The CDR3 is 16 amino acids. V was clipped by 1 base and J by 4 bases; unmatched bases: 5. Germline V lookup: CDR1 LNHNV, CDR2 YYDKDF (reference sequence). DNA of the CDR3: TGTGCCACCAGCAGAGCTCTAGCGGGAGCTGCAGATACGCAGTATTTT. This gives the protein CATSRALAGAADTQYF.